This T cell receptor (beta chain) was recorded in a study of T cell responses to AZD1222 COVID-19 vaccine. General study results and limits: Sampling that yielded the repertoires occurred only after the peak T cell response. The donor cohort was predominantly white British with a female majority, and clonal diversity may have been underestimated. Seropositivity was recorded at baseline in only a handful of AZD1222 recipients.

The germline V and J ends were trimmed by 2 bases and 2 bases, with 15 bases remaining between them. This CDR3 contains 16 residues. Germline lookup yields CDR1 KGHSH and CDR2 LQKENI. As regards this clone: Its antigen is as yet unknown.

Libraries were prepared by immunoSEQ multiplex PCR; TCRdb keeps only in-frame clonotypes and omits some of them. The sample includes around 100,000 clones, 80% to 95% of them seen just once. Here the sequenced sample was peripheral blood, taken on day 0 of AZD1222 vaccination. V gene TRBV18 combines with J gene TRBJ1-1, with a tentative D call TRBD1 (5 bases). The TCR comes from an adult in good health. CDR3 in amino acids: CASSPIGAGDNTEAFF. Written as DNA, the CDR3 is TGTGCCAGCTCACCAATAGGGGCCGGAGATAACACTGAAGCTTTCTTT.